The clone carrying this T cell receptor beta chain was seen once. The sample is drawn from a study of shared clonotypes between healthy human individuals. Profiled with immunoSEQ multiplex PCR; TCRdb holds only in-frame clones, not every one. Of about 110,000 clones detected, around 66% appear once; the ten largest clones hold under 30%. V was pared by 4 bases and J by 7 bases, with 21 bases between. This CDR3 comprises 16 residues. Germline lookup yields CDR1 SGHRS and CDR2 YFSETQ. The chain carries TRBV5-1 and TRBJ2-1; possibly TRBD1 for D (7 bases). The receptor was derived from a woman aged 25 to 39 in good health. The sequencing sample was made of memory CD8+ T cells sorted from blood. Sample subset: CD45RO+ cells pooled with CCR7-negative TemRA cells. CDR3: CASSGGTDRNGNEQFF. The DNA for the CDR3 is TGCGCCAGCAGCGGCGGGACAGACCGAAACGGGAATGAGCAGTTCTTC.